The rows below give T cell receptor beta chains drawn from one sample of a study of blood T cell repertoires in COVID-19. Method: immunoSEQ multiplex PCR; TCRdb's copy keeps in-frame clones and lacks some. The sample gives about 140,000 clones, approximately 80% of which show up once; roughly 5.6% is in the top ten. The sequenced sample consisted of PBMCs or T cells enriched from blood (not recorded which). These receptor sequences come from a man in his sixties or seventies who had been exposed to COVID-19. Each CDR3 is given with its conserved first and last residue. D genes are given only for firm matches. Some rows mark clone size as missing; the rest say once, few, many or name a class of expanded clone.

>TRBJ2-3|-|16|TRBD2|TRBV28
CASSSPKAGGTDTQYF
TGTGCCAGCAGTTCCCCCAAGGCGGGAGGCACAGATACGCAGTATTTT
>TRBJ1-1|-|16|-|TRBV3-1/TRBV3-2
CASSQGAAVIGAEAFF
TGTGCCAGCAGCCAAGGGGCAGCTGTCATAGGCGCTGAAGCTTTCTTT
>TRBJ1-2|-|17|TRBD1|TRBV11-2
CASRSIYRDSRNYGYTF
TGTGCCAGCAGATCAATTTACCGGGACAGCAGGAACTATGGCTACACCTTC
>TRBJ2-1|-|14|-|TRBV7-6
CASSSQTRGNEQFF
TGTGCCAGCAGCTCCCAGACTAGGGGCAATGAGCAGTTCTTC
>TRBJ1-1|-|12|-|TRBV6-2/TRBV6-3
CASSTLTGEAFF
TGTGCCAGCAGTACGTTGACAGGAGAAGCTTTCTTT
>TRBJ2-3|-|16|-|TRBV7-2
CASSSFGGRGTDTQYF
TGTGCCAGCAGCTCGTTCGGAGGGAGAGGCACAGATACGCAGTATTTT
>TRBJ2-1|once|14|-|TRBV6-5
CASRSTSSPGEQFF
TGTGCCAGCAGATCAACTAGCTCACCGGGTGAGCAGTTCTTC
>TRBJ2-7|-|15|TRBD1|TRBV5-1
CASRLGQGASYEQYF
TGCGCCAGCAGACTAGGACAGGGGGCATCCTACGAGCAGTACTTC
>TRBJ2-1|-|14|-|TRBV21-1
CASSKDRLAGEQFF
TGTGCCAGCAGCAAAGATAGGCTAGCGGGAGAGCAGTTCTTC
>TRBJ2-5|-|15|TRBD1|TRBV6-1
CASSESDRVQETQYF
TGTGCCAGCAGTGAATCTGACAGGGTCCAAGAGACCCAGTACTTC
>TRBJ1-4|-|17|-|TRBV4-3
CASSQDVGGGPNEKLFF
TGCGCCAGCAGCCAAGACGTCGGGGGGGGCCCTAATGAAAAACTGTTTTTT
>TRBJ2-7|once|16|TRBD2|TRBV4-1
CASSLLLAGGPYEQYF
TGCGCCAGCAGCCTCCTACTAGCGGGAGGGCCCTACGAGCAGTACTTC
>TRBJ1-6|-|14|TRBD1|TRBV30
CAWSVRTGSSPLHF
TGTGCCTGGAGTGTACGGACAGGGAGTTCACCCCTCCACTTT
>TRBJ1-5|-|17|-|TRBV19
CASREGFWRASNQPQHF
TGTGCCAGTAGGGAAGGGTTTTGGCGGGCTAGCAATCAGCCCCAGCATTTT
>TRBJ2-5|-|14|TRBD2|TRBV6-2/TRBV6-3
CASSSGTSRETQYF
TGTGCCAGCAGCTCTGGGACTAGCAGAGAGACCCAGTACTTC
>TRBJ2-1|-|15|-|TRBV29-1
CSVRGGPGAYNEQFF
TGCAGCGTGAGGGGGGGGCCCGGCGCCTACAATGAGCAGTTCTTC
>TRBJ2-1|-|15|-|TRBV5-5
CASSPGKKAITEEFF
TGTGCCAGCAGCCCTGGAAAAAAGGCTATAACCGAGGAGTTCTTC
>TRBJ2-1|few|13|TRBD1|TRBV29-1
CSAGTASYNEQFF
TGCAGCGCTGGGACAGCCTCCTACAATGAGCAGTTCTTC
>TRBJ1-2|-|11|-|TRBV19
CASNSNYGYTF
TGTGCCAGTAACTCTAACTATGGCTACACCTTC
>TRBJ1-1|-|11|-|TRBV27
CATYENTEAFF
TGTGCCACCTACGAGAACACTGAAGCTTTCTTT
>TRBJ2-7|few|11|-|TRBV28
CASSSSREQYF
-
>TRBJ1-6|many|14|TRBD1|TRBV6-5
CASRRDSYNSPLHF
TGTGCCAGCAGGAGGGACAGTTATAATTCACCCCTCCACTTT
>TRBJ2-5|-|15|TRBD2|TRBV30
CAWRGSGGLQETQYF
TGTGCCTGGAGAGGGAGCGGGGGGCTTCAAGAGACCCAGTACTTC
>TRBJ1-1|-|15|TRBD1|TRBV19
CASSNTGVGDTEAFF
TGTGCCAGTAGTAACACAGGGGTGGGAGACACTGAAGCTTTCTTT
>TRBJ2-4|-|17|TRBD1|TRBV11-2
CASSSIQGALAKNIQYF
TGTGCCAGCAGCTCTATACAGGGGGCCTTAGCCAAAAACATTCAGTACTTC
>TRBJ2-5|-|15|-|TRBV7-2
CASSPLPGTLETQYF
TGTGCCAGCAGCCCCCTCCCCGGGACTCTGGAGACCCAGTACTTC
>TRBJ1-3|once|15|-|TRBV13
CASSLPGGSGNTIYF
TGTGCCAGCAGCCTACCAGGAGGCTCTGGAAACACCATATATTTT
>TRBJ1-6|-|17|-|TRBV30
CAWTLSGSSSYNSPLHF
TGTGCCTGGACCTTGAGTGGTTCAAGCTCCTATAATTCACCCCTCCACTTT
>TRBJ2-1|-|15|TRBD2|TRBV3-1/TRBV3-2
CASSPRTRNYNEQFF
TGTGCCAGCAGCCCCCGGACTAGGAACTACAATGAGCAGTTCTTC
>TRBJ2-3|once|17|-|TRBV3-1/TRBV3-2
CASSQAPVRVLTDTQYF
TGTGCCAGCAGTCAAGCCCCCGTGCGGGTTCTCACAGATACGCAGTATTTT
>TRBJ1-5|few|15|-|TRBV2
CASRYDRQSNQPQHF
TGTGCCAGCAGGTACGACAGACAAAGCAATCAGCCCCAGCATTTT
>TRBJ2-3|-|15|-|TRBV13
CASSPRGGSTDTQYF
TGTGCCAGCAGCCCACGAGGGGGAAGCACAGATACGCAGTATTTT
>TRBJ1-1|few|20|-|TRBV12-1
CASSLKTRTGPLRTNTEAFF
TGTGCCAGCAGCTTAAAGACCCGGACAGGGCCCTTAAGGACGAACACTGAAGCTTTCTTT
>TRBJ1-3|-|12|-|TRBV9
CASSETGNTIYF
TGTGCCAGCAGCGAGACAGGAAACACCATATATTTT
>TRBJ2-7|-|13|-|TRBV6-2/TRBV6-3
CASSYLSSYEQYF
TGTGCCAGCAGTTACTTGAGCTCCTACGAGCAGTACTTC
>TRBJ1-1|-|14|TRBD1|TRBV7-2
CASSLGQGFTEAFF
TGTGCCAGCAGCCTGGGACAGGGGTTCACTGAAGCTTTCTTT
>TRBJ1-5|once|15|TRBD1|TRBV6-5
CASNYDRGGNQPQHF
TGTGCCAGCAATTACGACAGGGGAGGCAATCAGCCCCAGCATTTT
>TRBJ2-7|-|14|TRBD1|TRBV4-1
CASSHVTGGYEQYF
TGCGCCAGCAGCCACGTGACAGGGGGCTACGAGCAGTACTTC
>TRBJ2-5|-|14|-|TRBV9
CASSVGPVGETQYF
TGTGCCAGCAGCGTAGGCCCTGTCGGGGAGACCCAGTACTTC
>TRBJ2-7|-|16|-|TRBV9
CASSVGEGREPTKQYF
TGTGCCAGCAGCGTAGGAGAGGGCCGAGAACCTACGAAGCAGTACTTC
>TRBJ1-3|once|15|-|TRBV6-5
CASSFVTGSGNTIYF
TGTGCCAGCAGTTTTGTCACGGGATCTGGAAACACCATATATTTT
>TRBJ1-5|-|15|TRBD1|TRBV5-1
CASSEMTGSGQPQHF
TGCGCCAGCAGCGAAATGACAGGGTCTGGACAGCCCCAGCATTTT
>TRBJ2-3|-|15|-|TRBV7-9
CASSARDLDTDTQYF
TGTGCCAGCAGCGCCCGGGACTTAGACACAGATACGCAGTATTTT
>TRBJ1-1|-|14|TRBD1|TRBV10-2
CASSENRGDTEAFF
TGCGCCAGCAGTGAGAACAGGGGAGACACTGAAGCTTTCTTT
>TRBJ2-2|-|19|TRBD2|TRBV7-6
CASSLTSGSSRLNTGELFF
TGTGCCAGCAGCTTGACTAGCGGGAGCAGTAGACTGAACACCGGGGAGCTGTTTTTT
>TRBJ1-4|-|14|TRBD1|TRBV5-8
CASSLGQGNEKLFF
TGTGCCAGCAGCTTGGGACAGGGGAATGAAAAACTGTTTTTT
>TRBJ1-5|-|14|-|TRBV18
CASSPQEVGQPQHF
TGTGCCAGCTCACCACAGGAGGTGGGTCAGCCCCAGCATTTT
>TRBJ1-1|-|14|-|TRBV5-6
CASSLGRRGTEAFF
TGTGCCAGCAGCTTAGGCCGGAGGGGAACTGAAGCTTTCTTT
>TRBJ1-2|-|13|-|TRBV10-3
CAISGGSIYGYTF
TGTGCCATCAGTGGTGGTTCTATCTATGGCTACACCTTC